This record concerns one T cell receptor (beta chain) sequence. The sample originates from a study of T cell changes during pregnancy in multiple sclerosis. Trimming shortened V by 4 bases and J by 4 bases, and 9 bases separated the two germline ends. CDR1 and CDR2 from the germline V gene are SGHKS and YYEKEE (reference sequence). This CDR3 contains 13 residues. The repertoire was sequenced with immunoSEQ multiplex PCR; TCRdb's copy has only in-frame clones and lacks some. The sample yields roughly 110,000 clones, roughly 89% seen once. The chain is built from TRBV5-5 and TRBJ1-5; TRBD1 might be the D (6 bases). The specimen was peripheral blood, collected before pregnancy. This receptor was taken from a female donor with multiple sclerosis, enrolled in a pregnancy study. In DNA form, the CDR3 reads TGTGCCAGCAGCCCCGACAGGAATCAGCCCCAGCATTTT. Translating gives CASSPDRNQPQHF.